These 6 T cell receptor beta chains share one sample of origin, sequenced in a study of shared clonotypes between healthy human individuals. The table came from immunoSEQ multiplex PCR; TCRdb's copy has only in-frame clones and leaves some out. Of around 500,000 clones in the sample, 79% were seen once. The sequencing input was PBMCs. These receptors came from a woman in her thirties or forties in good health. Some clones in this sample may be carry-over from other donors' samples.

The chain has TRBV29-1 and TRBJ1-1; D is unclear. Trimming removed 7 bases at V and 1 base at J, with 10 bases between. CDR3 size: 12 residues. In germline, CDR1 is SQVTM, CDR2 ANQGSEA. The CDR3: CSGREGNTEAFF. Written as DNA, the CDR3 is TGCAGCGGACGGGAGGGGAACACTGAAGCTTTCTTT.

The chain combines TRBV21-1 with TRBJ2-2; the table names TRBD1, a call not compared with the DNA. TRBV21-1 is reported as a pseudogene. The CDR3 is 15 residues long. The CDR3 nucleotides are TGTGCCAGCAGCAAATTTTCACAGGGCCCCGGGGAGCTGTTTTTT. It yields the protein CASSKFSQGPGELFF.

The chain couples TRBV19 to TRBJ2-7; D remains ambiguous. Deletions cut 3 bases from V and 3 bases from J, with 15 bases between. Germline CDR1 and CDR2: LNHDA and SQIVND (reference sequence). The CDR3 extends over 15 amino acids. CDR3 amino acids: CASSIGGNQNYEQYF. The CDR3, as DNA: TGTGCCAGTAGTATTGGTGGGAATCAAAACTACGAGCAGTACTTC.

This rearrangement joins TRBV29-1 to TRBJ1-1; D not resolved. There are 13 residues in the CDR3. CDR1 SQVTM and CDR2 ANQGSEA come from the germline V gene. V lost 4 bases, J lost 2 bases, and 11 bases lay in between. The CDR3 nucleotides are TGCAGCGTTGCGGGCCAGAGTAACACTGAAGCTTTCTTT. Translation: CSVAGQSNTEAFF.

This clone was detected once. V usage is TRBV30 and J usage is TRBJ2-5, with TRBD2 as a possible D gene (6 bases). V was cut by 2 bases and J by 3 bases, with 16 bases left in between. The germline CDR1 and CDR2 sequences are GTSNPN and SVGIG (reference sequence). This CDR3 spans 15 amino acids. In DNA, the CDR3 is TGTGCCTGGAGTCCGGGACTTCTGAGAAAAGAGACCCAGTACTTC. Translation gives CAWSPGLLRKETQYF.

The CDR3 coding sequence is TGTGCCAGTAGTGGGGACCCCGAAGGGGTTCCCTACAATGAGCAGTTCTTC. Residues: CASSGDPEGVPYNEQFF. The chain has TRBV19 and TRBJ2-1, with D perhaps matching TRBD1 or TRBD2 (5 bases each). CDR1 LNHDA and CDR2 SQIVND come from the germline V gene (reference sequence). The V and J ends lost 5 bases and 2 bases respectively, with 19 bases between them. The CDR3 length is 17 residues.